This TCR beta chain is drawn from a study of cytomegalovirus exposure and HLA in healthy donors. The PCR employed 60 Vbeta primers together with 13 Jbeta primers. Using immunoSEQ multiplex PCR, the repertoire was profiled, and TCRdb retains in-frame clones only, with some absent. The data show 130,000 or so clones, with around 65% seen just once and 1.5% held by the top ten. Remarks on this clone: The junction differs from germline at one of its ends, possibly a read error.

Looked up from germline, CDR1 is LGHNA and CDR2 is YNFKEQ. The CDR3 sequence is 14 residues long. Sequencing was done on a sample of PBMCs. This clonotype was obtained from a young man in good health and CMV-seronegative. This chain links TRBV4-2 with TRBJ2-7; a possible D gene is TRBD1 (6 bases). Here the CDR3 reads CASSQVGDRYGQYF. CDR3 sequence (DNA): TGTGCCAGCAGCCAAGTCGGAGACAGGTACGGGCAGTACTTC.